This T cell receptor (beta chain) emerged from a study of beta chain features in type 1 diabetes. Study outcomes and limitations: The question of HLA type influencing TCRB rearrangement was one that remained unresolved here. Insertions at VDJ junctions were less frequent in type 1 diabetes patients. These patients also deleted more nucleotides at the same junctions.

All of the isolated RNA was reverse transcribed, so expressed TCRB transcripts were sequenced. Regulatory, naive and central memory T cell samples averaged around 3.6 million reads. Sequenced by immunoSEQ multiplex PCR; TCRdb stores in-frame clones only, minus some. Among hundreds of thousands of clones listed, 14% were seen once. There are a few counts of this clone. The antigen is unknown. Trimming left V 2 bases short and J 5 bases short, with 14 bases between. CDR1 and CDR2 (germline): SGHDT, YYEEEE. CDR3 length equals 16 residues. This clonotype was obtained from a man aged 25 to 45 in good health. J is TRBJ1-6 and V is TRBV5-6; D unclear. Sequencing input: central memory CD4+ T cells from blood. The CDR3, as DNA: TGTGCCAGCAGCTTTTCCGCGGGAACCCATAATTCACCCCTCCACTTT. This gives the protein CASSFSAGTHNSPLHF.